This T cell receptor (beta chain) was sequenced during a study of cytomegalovirus exposure and HLA in healthy donors. In its sample, this clone was seen a few times. Its target is not known. Broader study findings: Sequencing likely generated an artifact that appeared as a cluster of highly shared sequence variants. The authors later linked a missense DCLRE1C variant to TCR beta V- and J-gene trimming.

PCR primers comprised 60 Vbeta and 13 Jbeta primers. TCRdb's table, derived via immunoSEQ multiplex PCR, lists solely in-frame clones and lacks some. The profile shows about 140,000 clones, roughly 79% of them singletons. From germline, CDR1 is SNHLY and CDR2 FYNNEI. This CDR3 comprises 13 residues. Trimming took 5 bases from V and 7 from J; bases not matched to a gene: 3. The sequence was collected from a man younger than 45 in good health and CMV-seropositive. The V call is TRBV2, the J call TRBJ1-3; 9 bases fit TRBD1. The source material was PBMCs. CDR3 loop: CASSRDRDNTIYF. Written as DNA, the CDR3 is TGTGCCAGCAGTAGGGACAGGGACAACACCATATATTTT.